These 15 T cell receptor beta chains came from one sample sequenced in a study of neurological immune-mediated disorders. Noted time point: longitudinal time-point 3. A single record per CDR3 protein comes from TCRdb applying MiXCR to the 5' RACE reads. The sample yields roughly 50,000 distinct CDR3 sequences, more than 9.5% seen once. Material: PBMCs. All receptors derive from a male donor with HTLV-1-associated myelopathy (HAM/TSP).

This clonotype was picked up many times. The chain carries TRBV20-1 and TRBJ1-2; D is unclear. The V end lost 6 bases, the J end lost 2 bases, and 13 bases lay between the germline ends. Germline V lookup: CDR1 DFQATT, CDR2 SNEGSKA (reference sequence). The CDR3 has 13 amino acids. The CDR3 DNA reads TGCAGTGCCAGCTTGGTGGTAAACTATGGCTACACCTTC. It yields the protein CSASLVVNYGYTF.

Ten or more counts support this clonotype. The chain joins TRBV12-3 or TRBV12-4 to TRBJ1-2; 7 bases fit TRBD1. The CDR3 runs 14 residues. The V segment lost 5 bases and the J segment 4 bases; nucleotides outside the gene matches: 7. CDR3 nucleotide sequence: TGTGCCAGCAGTGGGGAGACAGGGACCTATGGCTACACCTTC. Its protein product is CASSGETGTYGYTF.

This clonotype was detected ten times or more. The chain joins TRBV12-3 or TRBV12-4 to TRBJ2-1, with TRBD2 matching over 11 bases. This CDR3 has 16 amino acids. The V segment lost 6 bases and the J segment 8 bases; nucleotides outside the gene matches: 12. CDR3 nucleotides: TGTGCCAGCAGCCTCTCTCTAGCGGGGGGCCGGGATGAGCAGTTCTTC. This sequence encodes CASSLSLAGGRDEQFF.

Many counts were recorded for this clonotype. The J gene is TRBJ2-7, the V gene TRBV29-1, with TRBD2 as a possible D gene (5 bases). CDR3 size: 13 residues. Germline lookup yields CDR1 SQVTM and CDR2 ANQGSEA. V was shortened by 7 bases and J by 0 bases, with 13 bases between the two germline ends. CDR3 DNA sequence: TGCAGCGGCGGAGGTCCCAGCTCCTACGAGCAGTACTTC. This codes for CSGGGPSSYEQYF.

This clonotype was counted ten times or more. The chain recombines TRBV20-1 with TRBJ2-5, with D possibly being TRBD1 (6 bases). Trimming stripped 2 bases from V and 5 bases from J, with 12 bases between. The CDR3 totals 13 residues. Germline values: CDR1 DFQATT, CDR2 SNEGSKA (reference sequence). CDR3 sequence (DNA): TGCAGTGCTAGACGCCCAGGGGATGAGACCCAGTACTTC. It specifies CSARRPGDETQYF.

Ten or more counts support this clonotype. The genes are TRBV20-1 and TRBJ1-4; a possible D gene is TRBD1 (5 bases). Per the germline V gene, CDR1 is DFQATT and CDR2 is SNEGSKA (reference sequence). The CDR3 extends over 16 amino acids. Trimming left V 6 bases short and J 0 bases short, with 17 bases between. CDR3 sequence: CSAPGRGGTTNEKLFF. The CDR3 bases are TGCAGTGCGCCCGGACGGGGCGGTACAACTAATGAAAAACTGTTTTTT.

This clonotype was detected ten times or more. CDR3 loop: CASSATGREYNSPLHF. The CDR3 DNA is TGTGCCAGCAGTGCGACCGGTAGGGAATATAATTCACCCCTCCACTTT. The rearrangement joins TRBV6-2 or TRBV6-3 to TRBJ1-6; no reliable D call. The germline gives CDR1 MNHEY, CDR2 SVGEGT. Trimming removed 5 bases at V and 4 bases at J, with 15 bases between. CDR3 length equals 16 residues.

This clonotype was seen many times. The chain joins TRBV5-1 to TRBJ2-6, with D perhaps matching TRBD1 (6 bases). Germline CDR1 SGHRS, CDR2 YFSETQ. Trimming left V 4 bases short and J 0 bases short, with 14 bases between. This CDR3 contains 17 residues. The chain's CDR3 is CASSPTGSSSGANVLTF. In DNA form, the CDR3 reads TGCGCCAGCAGCCCGACAGGTTCTAGCTCTGGGGCCAACGTCCTGACTTTC.

This clonotype was seen at least ten times. The chain uses TRBV20-1 and TRBJ2-7; 9 nucleotides align to TRBD1. This CDR3 is built from 14 residues. After removal of 3 bases from V and 0 bases from J, the junction contained 3 bases not matched to a gene. CDR1 DFQATT and CDR2 SNEGSKA come from the germline V gene (reference sequence). The CDR3, as DNA: TGCAGTGCTAGGAGGACAGGGGCCTCCTACGAGCAGTACTTC. It encodes CSARRTGASYEQYF.

The chain links TRBV18 to TRBJ1-1; D not resolved. The germline V gene encodes CDR1 KGHSH and CDR2 LQKENI. The CDR3 length is 15 residues. V lost 2 bases, J lost 1 base, and 11 bases lay in between. CDR3 loop: CASSPRARSNTEAFF. The CDR3 nucleotides read TGTGCCAGCTCACCAAGGGCAAGATCGAACACTGAAGCTTTCTTT.

There are many counts of this clonotype. This rearrangement joins TRBV15 to TRBJ2-3; 8 bases fit TRBD2. Losses at the gene ends were 3 bases for V and 4 bases for J; bases not matched to a gene: 3. The CDR3 extends over 14 amino acids. Germline-derived CDR1 and CDR2 are LNHNV and YYDKDF (reference sequence). This chain's CDR3 is CATSSGGASDTQYF. In DNA, the CDR3 is TGTGCCACCAGCAGCGGGGGGGCCTCAGATACGCAGTATTTT. Full variable domain (missing parts from reference TRBV15 and TRBJ2-3): DAMVIQNPRYQVTQFGKPVTLSCSQTLNHNVMYWYQQKSSQAPKLLFHYYDKDFNNEADTPDNFQSRRPNTSFCFLDIRSPGLGDTAMYLCATSSGGASDTQYFGPGTRLTVL.

The sample holds many counts of this clonotype. The chain uses TRBV5-1 and TRBJ2-5; perhaps TRBD2 as D (5 bases). The CDR3 is made up of 13 amino acids. The V end was cut by 0 bases, the J end by 3 bases, with 6 bases between. CDR1 SGHRS and CDR2 YFSETQ come from the germline V gene. CDR3 bases: TGCGCCAGCAGCTTGGAGGGAGAAGAGACCCAGTACTTC. It encodes CASSLEGEETQYF.

This clonotype was found many times. The genes are TRBV24-1 and TRBJ1-1, with D unresolved. Germline CDR1 KGHDR, CDR2 SFDVKD. Trimming shortened V by 3 bases and J by 1 base, and 11 bases separated the two germline ends. The CDR3 has 15 amino acids. CDR3 amino acids: CATSDATRGNTEAFF. CDR3 DNA: TGTGCCACCAGTGATGCGACCCGAGGGAACACTGAAGCTTTCTTT.

This clonotype was seen at least ten times. The chain links TRBV29-1 to TRBJ1-5; D is possibly TRBD1 (6 bases). Germline V gives CDR1 SQVTM, CDR2 ANQGSEA. V gave up 4 bases and J gave up 3 bases, with 13 bases separating them. CDR3 length equals 14 residues. The CDR3 nucleotides read TGCAGCGTTGGGGGGCAGTCATCCAATCAGCCCCAGCATTTT. Protein: CSVGGQSSNQPQHF.

The table lists this clonotype with many counts. The chain is built from TRBV20-1 and TRBJ1-5; 9 bases match TRBD1. The V and J ends lost 5 bases and 0 bases, in that order; junction bases with no gene match: 14. Germline loops: CDR1 DFQATT, CDR2 SNEGSKA (reference sequence). The CDR3 is made up of 18 amino acids. Here the CDR3 reads CSAGEWTGVPYSNQPQHF. The DNA of the CDR3 is TGCAGTGCTGGCGAGTGGACAGGGGTTCCCTATAGCAATCAGCCCCAGCATTTT.